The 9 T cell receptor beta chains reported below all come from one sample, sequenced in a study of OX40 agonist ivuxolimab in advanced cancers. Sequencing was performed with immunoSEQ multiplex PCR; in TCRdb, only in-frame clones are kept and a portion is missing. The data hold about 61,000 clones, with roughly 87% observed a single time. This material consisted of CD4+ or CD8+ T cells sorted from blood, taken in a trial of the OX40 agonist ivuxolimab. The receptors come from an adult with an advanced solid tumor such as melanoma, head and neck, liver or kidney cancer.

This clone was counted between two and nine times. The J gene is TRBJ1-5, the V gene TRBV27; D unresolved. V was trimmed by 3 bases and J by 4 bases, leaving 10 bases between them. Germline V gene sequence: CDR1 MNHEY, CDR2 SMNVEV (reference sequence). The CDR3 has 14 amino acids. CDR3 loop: CASSLKASNQPQHF. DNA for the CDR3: TGTGCCAGCAGTTTGAAGGCCTCGAATCAGCCCCAGCATTTT.

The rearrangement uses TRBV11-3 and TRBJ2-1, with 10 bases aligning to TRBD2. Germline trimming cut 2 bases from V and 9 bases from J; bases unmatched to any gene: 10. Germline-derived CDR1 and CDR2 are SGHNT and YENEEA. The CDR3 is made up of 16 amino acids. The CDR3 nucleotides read TGTGCCAGCAGCTTAATAGCGGGGGGACTTAGGGGTGAGCAGTTCTTC. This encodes CASSLIAGGLRGEQFF.

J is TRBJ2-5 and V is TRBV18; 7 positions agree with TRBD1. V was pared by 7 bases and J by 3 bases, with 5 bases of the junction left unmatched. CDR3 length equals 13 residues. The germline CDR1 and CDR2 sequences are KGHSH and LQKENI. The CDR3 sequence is CASLRDSKETQYF. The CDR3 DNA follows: TGTGCCAGCTTACGGGACAGCAAAGAGACCCAGTACTTC.

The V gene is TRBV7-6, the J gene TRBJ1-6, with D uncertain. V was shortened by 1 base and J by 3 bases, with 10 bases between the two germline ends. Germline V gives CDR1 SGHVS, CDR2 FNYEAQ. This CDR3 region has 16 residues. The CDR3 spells CASSLVAEGYNSPLHF. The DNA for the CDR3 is TGTGCCAGCAGCTTAGTCGCCGAGGGCTATAATTCACCCCTCCACTTT.

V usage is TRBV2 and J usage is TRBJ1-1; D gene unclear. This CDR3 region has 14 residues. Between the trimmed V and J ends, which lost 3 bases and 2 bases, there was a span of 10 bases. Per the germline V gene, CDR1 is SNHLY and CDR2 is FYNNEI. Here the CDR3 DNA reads TGTGCCAGCAGTGACGGCAGAAAAAACACTGAAGCTTTCTTT. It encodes CASSDGRKNTEAFF.

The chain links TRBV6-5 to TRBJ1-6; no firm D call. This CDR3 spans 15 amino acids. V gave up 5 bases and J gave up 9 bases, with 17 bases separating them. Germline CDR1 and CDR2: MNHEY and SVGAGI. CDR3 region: CASSVSIPRASPLHF. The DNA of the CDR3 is TGTGCCAGCAGTGTATCCATCCCAAGGGCTTCACCCCTCCACTTT.

CDR3: CASSRQGNQPQHF. DNA of the CDR3: TGTGCCAGCAGTCGACAGGGAAATCAGCCCCAGCATTTT. The chain employs TRBV6-5 and TRBJ1-5; 7 bases match TRBD1. This CDR3 contains 13 residues. J was trimmed by 4 bases and V by 5 bases; bases with no gene match: 2. Germline V gene lookup returns CDR1 MNHEY and CDR2 SVGAGI.

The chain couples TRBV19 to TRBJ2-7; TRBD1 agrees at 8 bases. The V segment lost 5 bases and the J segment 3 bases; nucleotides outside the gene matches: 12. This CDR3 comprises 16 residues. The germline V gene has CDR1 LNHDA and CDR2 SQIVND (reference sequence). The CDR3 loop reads CASSVFGQGKDYEQYF. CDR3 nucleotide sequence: TGTGCCAGTAGTGTGTTCGGACAGGGCAAGGACTACGAGCAGTACTTC.

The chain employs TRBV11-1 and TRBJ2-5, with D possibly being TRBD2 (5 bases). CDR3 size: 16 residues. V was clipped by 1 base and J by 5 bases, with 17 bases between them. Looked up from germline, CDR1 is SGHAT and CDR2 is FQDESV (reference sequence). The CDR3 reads CASSLGRYGIGETQYF. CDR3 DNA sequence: TGTGCCAGCAGCTTAGGAAGGTACGGGATCGGCGAGACCCAGTACTTC.